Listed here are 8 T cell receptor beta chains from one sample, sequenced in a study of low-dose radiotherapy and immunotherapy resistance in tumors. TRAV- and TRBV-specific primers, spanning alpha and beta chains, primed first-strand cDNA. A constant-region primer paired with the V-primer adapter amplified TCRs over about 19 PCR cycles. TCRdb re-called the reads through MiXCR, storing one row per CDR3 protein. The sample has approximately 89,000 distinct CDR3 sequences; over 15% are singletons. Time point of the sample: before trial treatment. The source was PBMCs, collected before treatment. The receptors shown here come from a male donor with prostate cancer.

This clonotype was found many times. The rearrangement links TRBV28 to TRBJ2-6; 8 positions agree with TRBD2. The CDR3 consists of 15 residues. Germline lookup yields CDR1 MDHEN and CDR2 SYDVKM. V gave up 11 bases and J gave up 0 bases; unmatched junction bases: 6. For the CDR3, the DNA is TGTGCCTCGGGAGGGGGGGCCTCTGGGGCCAACGTCCTGACTTTC. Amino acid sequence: CASGGGASGANVLTF.

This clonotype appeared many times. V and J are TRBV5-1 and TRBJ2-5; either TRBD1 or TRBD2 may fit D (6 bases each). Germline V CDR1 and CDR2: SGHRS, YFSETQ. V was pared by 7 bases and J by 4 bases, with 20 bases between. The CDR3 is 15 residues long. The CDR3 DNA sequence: TGCGCCAGCCTATCGGGAGCAGGGGTGGGAGAGACCCAGTACTTC. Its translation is CASLSGAGVGETQYF.

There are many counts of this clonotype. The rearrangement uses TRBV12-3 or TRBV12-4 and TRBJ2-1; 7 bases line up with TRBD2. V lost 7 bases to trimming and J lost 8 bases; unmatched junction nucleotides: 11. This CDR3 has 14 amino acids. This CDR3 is CASTSGLVMYEQFF. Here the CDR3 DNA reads TGTGCCAGCACCAGTGGACTAGTGATGTATGAGCAGTTCTTC.

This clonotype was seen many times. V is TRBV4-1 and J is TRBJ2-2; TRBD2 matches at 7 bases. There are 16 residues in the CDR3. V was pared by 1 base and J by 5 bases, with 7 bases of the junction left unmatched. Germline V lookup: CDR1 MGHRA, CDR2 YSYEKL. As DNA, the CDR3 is TGCGCCAGCAGCCAAGGGGCTAGCGGTGGTACCGGGGAGCTGTTTTTT. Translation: CASSQGASGGTGELFF.

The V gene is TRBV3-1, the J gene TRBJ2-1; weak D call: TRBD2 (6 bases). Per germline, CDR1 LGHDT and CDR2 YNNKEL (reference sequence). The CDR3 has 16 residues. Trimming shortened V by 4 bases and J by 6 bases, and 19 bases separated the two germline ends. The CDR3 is CASSPGRGRGGNEQFF. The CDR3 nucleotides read TGTGCCAGCAGCCCCGGACGGGGGAGAGGAGGCAATGAGCAGTTCTTC.

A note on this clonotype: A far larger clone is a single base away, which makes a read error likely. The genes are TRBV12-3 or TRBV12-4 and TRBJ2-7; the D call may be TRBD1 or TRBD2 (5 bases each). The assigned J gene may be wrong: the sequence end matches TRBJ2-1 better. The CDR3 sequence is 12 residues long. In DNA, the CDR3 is TGTGCCAGCACATGGGGGAACAATGAGCAGTTCTTC. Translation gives CASTWGNNEQFF.

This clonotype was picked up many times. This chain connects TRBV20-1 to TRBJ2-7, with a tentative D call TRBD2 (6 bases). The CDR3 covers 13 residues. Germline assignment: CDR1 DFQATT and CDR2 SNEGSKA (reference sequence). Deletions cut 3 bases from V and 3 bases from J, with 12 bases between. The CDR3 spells CSARGLTFYEQYF. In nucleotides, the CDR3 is TGCAGTGCTAGGGGACTGACCTTCTACGAGCAGTACTTC.

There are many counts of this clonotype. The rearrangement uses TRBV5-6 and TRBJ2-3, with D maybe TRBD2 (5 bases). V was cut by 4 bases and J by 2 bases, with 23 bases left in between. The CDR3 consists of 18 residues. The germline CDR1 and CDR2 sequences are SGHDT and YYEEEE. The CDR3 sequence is CASSPGILELVNTDTQYF. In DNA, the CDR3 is TGTGCCAGCAGCCCTGGAATACTAGAACTAGTGAACACAGATACGCAGTATTTT.